This TCR beta chain was identified in a study of blood T cell repertoires in COVID-19. CDR3 size: 12 residues. V was pared by 7 bases and J by 7 bases, with 6 bases of the junction left unmatched. The germline gives CDR1 LNHDA, CDR2 SQIVND (reference sequence). This clone was counted only a few times. Sequenced by immunoSEQ multiplex PCR; TCRdb stores in-frame clones only, minus some. This sample has about 46,000 clones; around 86% occur once, and the top ten carry 6.5% to 9%. This sequence was found in a man aged 60 to 75 with active COVID-19. This chain uses TRBV19 with TRBJ2-7; 8 bases are a match to TRBD1. The sequenced sample was peripheral blood. CDR3 in DNA: TGTGCCAGTAACGACAGGGGTGGTGAGCAGTACTTC. Translating it yields CASNDRGGEQYF.